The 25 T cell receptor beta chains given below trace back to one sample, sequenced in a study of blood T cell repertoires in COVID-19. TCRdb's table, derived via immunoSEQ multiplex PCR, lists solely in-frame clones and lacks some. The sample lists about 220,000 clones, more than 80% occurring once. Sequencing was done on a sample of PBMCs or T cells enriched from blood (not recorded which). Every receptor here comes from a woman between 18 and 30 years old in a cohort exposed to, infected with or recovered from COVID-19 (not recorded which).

This CDR3 is CASSPGLVKNTEAFF. The CDR3 coding sequence is TGTGCCAGCAGCCCGGGACTGGTAAAGAACACTGAAGCTTTCTTT. The chain combines TRBV3-1 (or the pseudogene TRBV3-2) with TRBJ1-1; possible D gene TRBD1, 5 bases. Trimming pared 4 bases from V and 1 base from J, leaving 13 bases between. CDR3 length equals 15 residues. Germline loops: CDR1 LGHDT, CDR2 YNNKEL (reference sequence).

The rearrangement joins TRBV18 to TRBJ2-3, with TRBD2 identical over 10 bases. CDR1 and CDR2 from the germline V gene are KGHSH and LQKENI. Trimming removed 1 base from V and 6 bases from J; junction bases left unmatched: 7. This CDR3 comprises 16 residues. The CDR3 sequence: CASSPQSGGAVDTQYF. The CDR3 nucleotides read TGTGCCAGCTCACCACAGAGCGGGGGGGCGGTCGATACGCAGTATTTT.

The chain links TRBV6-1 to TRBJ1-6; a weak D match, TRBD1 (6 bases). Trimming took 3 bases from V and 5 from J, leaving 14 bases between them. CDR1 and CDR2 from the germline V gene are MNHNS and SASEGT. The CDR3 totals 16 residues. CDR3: CASSEAPGDNNSPLHF. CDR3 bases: TGTGCCAGCAGTGAGGCCCCTGGGGACAATAATTCACCCCTCCACTTT.

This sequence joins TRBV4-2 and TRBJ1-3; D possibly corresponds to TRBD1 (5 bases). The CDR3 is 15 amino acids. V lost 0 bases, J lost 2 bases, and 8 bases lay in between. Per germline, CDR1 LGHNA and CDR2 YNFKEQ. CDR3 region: CASSQDRQPGNTIYF. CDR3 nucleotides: TGTGCCAGCAGCCAAGATAGACAGCCTGGAAACACCATATATTTT.

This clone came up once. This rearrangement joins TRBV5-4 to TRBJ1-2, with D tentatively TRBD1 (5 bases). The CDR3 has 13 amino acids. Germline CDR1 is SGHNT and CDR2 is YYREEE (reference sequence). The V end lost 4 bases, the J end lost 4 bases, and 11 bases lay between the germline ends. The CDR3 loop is CASSLGLTYGYTF. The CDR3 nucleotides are TGTGCCAGCAGCCTGGGACTGACCTATGGCTACACCTTC.

This CDR3 reads CASSEGQGFTGELFF. CDR3 bases: TGTGCCAGCAGTGAGGGACAGGGGTTCACCGGGGAGCTGTTTTTT. V gene TRBV6-1 combines with J gene TRBJ2-2, with 10 bases that match TRBD1. Germline V lookup: CDR1 MNHNS, CDR2 SASEGT. Unmatched junction bases numbered 2, after V lost 3 bases and J lost 4 bases. The CDR3 sequence is 15 residues long.

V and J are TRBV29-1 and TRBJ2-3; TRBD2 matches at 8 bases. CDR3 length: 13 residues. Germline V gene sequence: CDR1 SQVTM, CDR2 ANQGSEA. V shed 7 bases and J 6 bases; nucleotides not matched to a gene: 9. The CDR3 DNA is TGCAGCGCTCGGGGCTCGGGGGGGGATACGCAGTATTTT. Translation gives CSARGSGGDTQYF.

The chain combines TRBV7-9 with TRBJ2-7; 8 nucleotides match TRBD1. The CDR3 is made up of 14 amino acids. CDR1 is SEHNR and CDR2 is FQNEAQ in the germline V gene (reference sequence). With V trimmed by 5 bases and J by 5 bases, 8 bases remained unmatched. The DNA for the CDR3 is TGTGCCAGCAGCAGAGGACAGGGATCCAACGAGCAGTACTTC. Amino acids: CASSRGQGSNEQYF.

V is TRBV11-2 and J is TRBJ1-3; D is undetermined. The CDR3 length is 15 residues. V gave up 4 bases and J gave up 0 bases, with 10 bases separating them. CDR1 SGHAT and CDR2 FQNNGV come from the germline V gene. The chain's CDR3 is CASSSDWDSGNTIYF. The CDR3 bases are TGTGCCAGCAGCTCGGACTGGGACTCTGGAAACACCATATATTTT.

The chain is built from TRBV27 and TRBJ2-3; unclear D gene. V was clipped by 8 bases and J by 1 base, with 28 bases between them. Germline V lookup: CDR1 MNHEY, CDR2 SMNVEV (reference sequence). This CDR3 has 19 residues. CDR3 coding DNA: TGTGCCAGCCCGGGTGTGCTTGTCTTTTTACGTCGGGGCACAGATACGCAGTATTTT. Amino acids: CASPGVLVFLRRGTDTQYF.

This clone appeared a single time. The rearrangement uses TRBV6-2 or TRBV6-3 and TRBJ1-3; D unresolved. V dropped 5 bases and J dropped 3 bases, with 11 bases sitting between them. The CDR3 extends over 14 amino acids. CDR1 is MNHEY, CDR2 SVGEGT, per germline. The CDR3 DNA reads TGTGCCAGCAGTCTGACGGCAGGTGGAAACACCATATATTTT. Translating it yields CASSLTAGGNTIYF.

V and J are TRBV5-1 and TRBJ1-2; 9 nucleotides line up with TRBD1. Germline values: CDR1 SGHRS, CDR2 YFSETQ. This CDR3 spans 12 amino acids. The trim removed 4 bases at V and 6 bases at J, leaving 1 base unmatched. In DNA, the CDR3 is TGCGCCAGCAGCGGGACAGGGAATGGCTACACCTTC. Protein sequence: CASSGTGNGYTF.

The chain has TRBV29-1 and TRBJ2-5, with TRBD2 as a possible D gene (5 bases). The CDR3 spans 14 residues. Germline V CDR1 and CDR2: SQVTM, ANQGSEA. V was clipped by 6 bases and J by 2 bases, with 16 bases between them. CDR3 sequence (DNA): TGCAGCGTCTCGGGATCGTCTGGGCAAGAGACCCAGTACTTC. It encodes CSVSGSSGQETQYF.

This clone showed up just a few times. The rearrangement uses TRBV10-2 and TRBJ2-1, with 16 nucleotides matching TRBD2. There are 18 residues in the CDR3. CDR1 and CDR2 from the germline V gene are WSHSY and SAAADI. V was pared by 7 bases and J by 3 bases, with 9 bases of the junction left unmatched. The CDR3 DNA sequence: TGCGCCAGCAAAATGGGACTAGCGGGGGGGCGCGACTACAATGAGCAGTTCTTC. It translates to CASKMGLAGGRDYNEQFF.

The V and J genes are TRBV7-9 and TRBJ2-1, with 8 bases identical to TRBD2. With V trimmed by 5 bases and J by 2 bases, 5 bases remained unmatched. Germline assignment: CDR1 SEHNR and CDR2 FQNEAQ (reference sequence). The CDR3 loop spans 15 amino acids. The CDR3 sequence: CASSLSGVPYNEQFF. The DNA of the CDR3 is TGTGCCAGCAGCCTTAGCGGGGTCCCCTACAATGAGCAGTTCTTC.

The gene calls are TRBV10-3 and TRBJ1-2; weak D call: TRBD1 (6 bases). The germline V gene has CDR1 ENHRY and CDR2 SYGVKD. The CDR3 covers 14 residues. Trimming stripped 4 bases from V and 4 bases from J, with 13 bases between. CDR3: CAISAREGGYGYTF. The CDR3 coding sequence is TGTGCCATCAGTGCCAGGGAGGGGGGCTATGGCTACACCTTC.

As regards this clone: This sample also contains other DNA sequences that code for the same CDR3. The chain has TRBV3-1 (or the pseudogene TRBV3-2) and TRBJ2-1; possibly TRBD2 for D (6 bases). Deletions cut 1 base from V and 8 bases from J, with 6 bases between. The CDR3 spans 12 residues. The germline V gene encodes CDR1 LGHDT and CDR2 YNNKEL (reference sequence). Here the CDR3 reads CASSQVADEQFF. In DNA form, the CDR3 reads TGTGCCAGCAGCCAAGTAGCGGATGAGCAGTTCTTC.

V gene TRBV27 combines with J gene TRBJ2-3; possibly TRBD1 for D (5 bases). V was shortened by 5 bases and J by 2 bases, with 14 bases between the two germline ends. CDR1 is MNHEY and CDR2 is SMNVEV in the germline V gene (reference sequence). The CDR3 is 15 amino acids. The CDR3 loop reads CASSRTAGITDTQYF. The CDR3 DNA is TGTGCCAGCAGTCGCACCGCAGGGATCACAGATACGCAGTATTTT.

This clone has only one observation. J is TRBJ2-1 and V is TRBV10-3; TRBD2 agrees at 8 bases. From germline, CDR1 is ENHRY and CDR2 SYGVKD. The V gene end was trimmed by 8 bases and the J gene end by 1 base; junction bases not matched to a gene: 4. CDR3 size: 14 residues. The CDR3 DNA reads TGTGCCATCTGGCGGGGGGCGTCCTACAATGAGCAGTTCTTC. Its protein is CAIWRGASYNEQFF.

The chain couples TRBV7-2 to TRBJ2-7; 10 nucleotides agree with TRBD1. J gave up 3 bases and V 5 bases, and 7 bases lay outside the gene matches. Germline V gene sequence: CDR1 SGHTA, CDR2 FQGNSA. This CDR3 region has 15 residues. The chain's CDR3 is CASSRTGGAFYEQYF. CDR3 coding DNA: TGTGCCAGCAGCCGGACAGGGGGAGCTTTCTACGAGCAGTACTTC.

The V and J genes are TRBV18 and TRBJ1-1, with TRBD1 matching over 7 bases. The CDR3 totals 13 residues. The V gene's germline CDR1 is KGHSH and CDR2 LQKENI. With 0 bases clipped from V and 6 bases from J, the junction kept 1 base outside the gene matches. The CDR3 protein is CASSPPGQPEAFF. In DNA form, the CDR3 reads TGTGCCAGCTCACCACCGGGACAGCCTGAAGCTTTCTTT.

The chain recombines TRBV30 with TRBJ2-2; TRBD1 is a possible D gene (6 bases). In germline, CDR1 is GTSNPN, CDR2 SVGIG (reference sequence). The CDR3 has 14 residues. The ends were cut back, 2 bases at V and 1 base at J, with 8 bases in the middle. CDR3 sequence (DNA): TGTGCCTGGAGTAGGACAGTGAACACCGGGGAGCTGTTTTTT. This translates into CAWSRTVNTGELFF.

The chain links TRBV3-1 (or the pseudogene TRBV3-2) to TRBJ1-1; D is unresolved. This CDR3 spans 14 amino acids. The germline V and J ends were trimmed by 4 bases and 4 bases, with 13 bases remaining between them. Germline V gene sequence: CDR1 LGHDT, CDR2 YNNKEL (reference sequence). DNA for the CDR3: TGTGCCAGCAGCCTAGTTGGAGGGCCCACTGAAGCTTTCTTT. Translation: CASSLVGGPTEAFF.

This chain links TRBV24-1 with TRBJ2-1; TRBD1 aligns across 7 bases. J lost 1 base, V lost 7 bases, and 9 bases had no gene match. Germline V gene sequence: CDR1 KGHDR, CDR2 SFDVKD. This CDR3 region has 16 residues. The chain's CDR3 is CATSGGTDFSYNEQFF. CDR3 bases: TGTGCCACCAGCGGTGGGACAGATTTTTCCTACAATGAGCAGTTCTTC.

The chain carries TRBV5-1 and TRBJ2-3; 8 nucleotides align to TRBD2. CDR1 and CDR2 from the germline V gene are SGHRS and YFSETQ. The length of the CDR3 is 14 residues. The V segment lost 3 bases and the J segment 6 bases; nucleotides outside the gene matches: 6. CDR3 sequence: CASSSGTRGDTQYF. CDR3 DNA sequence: TGCGCCAGCAGCTCCGGGACTAGGGGGGATACGCAGTATTTT.